Listed below are T cell receptor beta chains from one sample, sequenced in a study of blood T cell repertoires in COVID-19. The data were produced by immunoSEQ multiplex PCR, yet TCRdb's version contains in-frame clones alone and is incomplete. This table has under 450,000 clones, roughly 88% appearing once. Sequenced sample: peripheral blood. The source of these receptors is a woman aged 50 to 65 with COVID-19, enrolled during active disease. Each CDR3 is given with its conserved first and last residue. D genes are given only for firm matches. Size is omitted from some rows. Given values are once, few, many or a class for expanded clones.

j_call clone_size d_call v_call cdr3_nt cdr3_aa
TRBJ2-7 - - TRBV6-2/TRBV6-3 TGTGCCAGCAGTTACTCGTATGGGGGCCACCCCTACGAGCAGTACTTC CASSYSYGGHPYEQYF
TRBJ1-4 - TRBD1 TRBV10-3 TGTGCCATCAGTGAGTCCGCAGGGGGCACTAATGAAAAACTGTTTTTT CAISESAGGTNEKLFF
TRBJ1-2 - TRBD1 TRBV10-2 TGCGCCAGCAGTGAGGGACAGGGGGTAGGCGGCTACACCTTC CASSEGQGVGGYTF
TRBJ2-1 - - TRBV12-3/TRBV12-4 TGTGCCAGCAGTTCCCAGGAGCAGTTCTTC CASSSQEQFF
TRBJ2-3 - TRBD2 TRBV7-3 TGTGCCAGCAGCCCTACTAGCGGTAGCACAGATACGCAGTATTTT CASSPTSGSTDTQYF
TRBJ2-1 - TRBD2 TRBV24-1 TGTGCCACCAGTGATAGCGGGGGCCGGGCCTACAATGAGCAGTTCTTC CATSDSGGRAYNEQFF
TRBJ2-2 - - TRBV7-9 TGTGCCAGCAGCTCGATGTCGAGTTCCCGGGAGCTGTTTTTT CASSSMSSSRELFF
TRBJ1-6 - - TRBV6-1 TGTGCCAGCAGTGACGTGAATTCACCCCTCCACTTT CASSDVNSPLHF
TRBJ1-3 - TRBD1 TRBV5-6 TGTGCCAGCAGCTCCCGGGACAGAGCCATCTCTGGAAACACCATATATTTT CASSSRDRAISGNTIYF
TRBJ1-1 once TRBD1 TRBV7-3 TGTGCCAGCAGCTTGGCAGGGGGACACACTGAAGCTTTCTTT CASSLAGGHTEAFF
TRBJ1-6 - TRBD1 TRBV30 TGTGCCTCATACAGGACAGGCCCAAGCTCCTATAATTCACCCCTCCACTTT CASYRTGPSSYNSPLHF
TRBJ2-7 - TRBD2 TRBV6-5 TGTGCCAGCAGCCCCGGGAGGAGCTCCTACGAGCAGTACTTC CASSPGRSSYEQYF
TRBJ2-3 - - TRBV24-1 TGTGCCACCAGTGAGTCCGGGGTCACAGATACGCAGTATTTT CATSESGVTDTQYF
TRBJ2-7 - - TRBV7-3 TGTGCCAGCAGCTTAACGTCGGGTTCCTACGAGCAGTACTTC CASSLTSGSYEQYF
TRBJ1-2 - - TRBV6-5 TGTGCCAGCAGTTTTCAAACTCAGGCTCCTTACTATGGCTACACCTTC CASSFQTQAPYYGYTF
TRBJ1-1 - - TRBV6-1 TGTGCCAGCAGTGAACTCGGGGGGGGTGAAGCTTTCTTT CASSELGGGEAFF
TRBJ2-3 - - TRBV20-1 TGCAGCCCGGCCCGGGAAGATACGCAGTATTTT CSPAREDTQYF
TRBJ1-1 - - TRBV3-1/TRBV3-2 TGTGCCAGCAGCTTCGGACACGGGCGCACTGAAGCTTTCTTT CASSFGHGRTEAFF
TRBJ1-2 - TRBD1 TRBV3-1/TRBV3-2 TGTGCCAGCAGCCCCGAGGGGGCGGGCTACACCTTC CASSPEGAGYTF
TRBJ2-2 once TRBD1 TRBV2 TGTGCCAGCAGACCGGACAGGGTGGAGTCCGGGGAGCTGTTTTTT CASRPDRVESGELFF
TRBJ1-1 - TRBD1 TRBV13 TGTGCCAGCAGCTCCCCGGACAGGACCATCAAAGCTTTCTTT CASSSPDRTIKAFF
TRBJ1-4 - - TRBV12-3/TRBV12-4 TGTGCCAGCAGTTTATTTGAGGCCCTCGAACTGTTTTTT CASSLFEALELFF
TRBJ2-3 - - TRBV2 TGTGCCAGCAGTGGTCTCGGGGGGCCCGGACGCGATACGCAGTATTTT CASSGLGGPGRDTQYF
TRBJ1-6 - - TRBV7-9 TGTGCCAGCAATCCGAGCTCCTATAATTCACCCCTCCACTTT CASNPSSYNSPLHF
TRBJ2-1 - - TRBV11-2 TGTGCCAGCAGCTCGAACACAGGGAAATCCTACAATGAGCAGTTCTTC CASSSNTGKSYNEQFF
TRBJ1-2 once - TRBV24-1 TGTGCCACCAGTGATTTCCCGTTTCAGGGCTACACCTTC CATSDFPFQGYTF
TRBJ2-2 once - TRBV9 TGTGCCAGCAGCGTAGTGGACAGACCATCCGGGGAGCTGTTTTTT CASSVVDRPSGELFF
TRBJ1-2 - - TRBV5-1 TGCGCCAGCAGCTCGGGTGAACCGGGGGCGGGGGCGCGCTACACCTTC CASSSGEPGAGARYTF
TRBJ1-6 - - TRBV4-1 TGCGCCAGCAGCCATGGCCCGGGAGTTAAATCGGGGGATTCACCCCTCCACTTT CASSHGPGVKSGDSPLHF
TRBJ2-7 - TRBD2 TRBV10-2 TGCGCCAGCAGTAGGCTTAGCGGGGGGAGCTCCTACGAGCAGTACTTC CASSRLSGGSSYEQYF
TRBJ1-5 - - TRBV27 TGTGCCAGCAAAGCCGGTCAGCCCCAGCATTTT CASKAGQPQHF
TRBJ2-7 - TRBD1 TRBV5-6 TGTGCCAGCAGCTCGGCTCGGGACAGTGCTATGGGAAAGCAGTACTTC CASSSARDSAMGKQYF
TRBJ1-2 - - TRBV6-5 TGTGCCAGCAGTTACTTTGCAGACTATGGCTACACCTTC CASSYFADYGYTF
TRBJ1-1 - TRBD1 TRBV7-2 TGTGCCAGCAGCTTGAATCAGGGGGCTAGGACTGAAGCTTTCTTT CASSLNQGARTEAFF
TRBJ2-7 - TRBD2 TRBV7-8 TGTGCCAGCAGCCGCTCGGGGACTAGCGGAGTCTACGAGCAGTACTTC CASSRSGTSGVYEQYF
TRBJ2-6 - - TRBV6-5 TGTGCCAGCAGCGGAGCCGGGGCCAACGTCCTGACTTTC CASSGAGANVLTF
TRBJ2-3 - TRBD1 TRBV5-5 TGTGCCAGCAGCTTGACTGGACAGGGGGCAGATACGCAGTATTTT CASSLTGQGADTQYF
TRBJ1-2 once - TRBV4-1 TGCGCCAGCAGCCAAGCTACAGGGAATGACTATGGCTACACCTTC CASSQATGNDYGYTF
TRBJ1-2 - - TRBV30 TGTGCCTGGAGCGACTATGGCTACACCTTC CAWSDYGYTF
TRBJ2-5 - TRBD2 TRBV4-1 TGCGCCAGCAGCCAAGAGGGCCCCAGCGGGGGCCTCCAAGAGACCCAGTACTTC CASSQEGPSGGLQETQYF